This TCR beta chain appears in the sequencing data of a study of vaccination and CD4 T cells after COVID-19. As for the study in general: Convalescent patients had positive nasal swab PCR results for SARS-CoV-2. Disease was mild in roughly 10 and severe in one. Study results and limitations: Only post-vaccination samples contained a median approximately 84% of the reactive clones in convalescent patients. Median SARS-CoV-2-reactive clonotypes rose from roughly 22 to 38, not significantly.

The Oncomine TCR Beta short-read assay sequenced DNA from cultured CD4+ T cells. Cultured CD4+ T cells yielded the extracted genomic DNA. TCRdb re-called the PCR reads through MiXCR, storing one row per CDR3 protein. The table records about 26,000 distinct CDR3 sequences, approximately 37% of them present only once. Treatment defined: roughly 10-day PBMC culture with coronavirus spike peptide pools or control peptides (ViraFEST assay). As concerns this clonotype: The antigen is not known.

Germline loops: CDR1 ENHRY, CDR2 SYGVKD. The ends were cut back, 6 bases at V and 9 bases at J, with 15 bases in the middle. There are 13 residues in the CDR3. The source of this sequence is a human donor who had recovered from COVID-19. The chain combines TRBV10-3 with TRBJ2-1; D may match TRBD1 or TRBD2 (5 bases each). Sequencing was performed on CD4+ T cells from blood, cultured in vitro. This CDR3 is CAIRDGTVSEQFF. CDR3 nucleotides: TGTGCCATCAGGGATGGGACGGTCAGTGAGCAGTTCTTC.